This T cell receptor beta chain was recorded in a study of T cells in narcolepsy. Study overall: Patients with NT1 or NT2 and healthy control donors were enrolled. Study-wide points: Autoreactive clonotypes reportedly recurred in blood of same and different patients, not controls.

As to this clone: No antigen is known for it.

The data were produced by immunoSEQ multiplex PCR, yet TCRdb's version contains in-frame clones alone and is incomplete. The sample lists around 30,000 clones; about four fifths were seen once. The clonotype originates from a human donor with narcolepsy. The material sequenced was CD45RA- memory CD4+ T cells from PBMCs.

CDR3 sequence: CASRTGTGDSSYNSPLHF. The CDR3 DNA sequence: TGTGCCAGCAGGACAGGGACAGGGGATAGCTCCTATAATTCACCCCTCCACTTT. This chain links TRBV7-9 with TRBJ1-6, with 10 bases aligning to TRBD1. CDR1 and CDR2 (germline): SEHNR, FQNEAQ (reference sequence). The ends lost 6 bases at V and 0 bases at J; junction bases unmatched: 8. The CDR3 runs to 18 residues.